This TCR beta chain emerged from a study of T cell responses to AZD1222 COVID-19 vaccine. Findings and caveats of the study: No repertoire was sampled before or during the peak T cell response, only after it. Clonal diversity was possibly underestimated, and the donors were mostly white British, with more females.

With respect to this clone: Its target is unknown.

Recipients boosted at about 4 weeks or about 12 weeks are pooled. The protocol was immunoSEQ multiplex PCR, while the TCRdb copy is restricted to in-frame clones and leaves out a portion. The data contain over 150,000 clones, over 75% of them singletons. The sequences come from peripheral blood, collected 28 days after the second AZD1222 dose. This receptor was taken from an adult who received the AZD1222 COVID-19 vaccine.

CDR3 sequence: CASRGLAGGRDTQYF. CDR3 DNA: TGTGCCAGCAGGGGACTAGCGGGGGGGCGAGATACGCAGTATTTT. The chain employs TRBV6-5 and TRBJ2-3; TRBD2 aligns across 16 bases. The J segment lost 5 bases and the V segment lost 6 bases, leaving 2 bases of the junction unmatched. Per the germline V gene, CDR1 is MNHEY and CDR2 is SVGAGI. The CDR3 extends over 15 amino acids.